This T cell receptor (beta chain) was found in a study of long-term antiretroviral therapy in people with HIV (dated by TCRdb to the early 2020s). In the study overall: The earliest samples were collected approximately a decade before the 2015 WHO recommendation for immediate ART, a period when ART was typically delayed until CD4 counts fell. This retrospective serial study examined whether starting ART and sustained HIV suppression were associated with changes in the composition and diversity of the TRB repertoire in peripheral blood. A total of fewer than 200 cryopreserved PBMC samples were contributed to the cohort by 30 adults with confirmed HIV infection, with samples collected serially over a mean of approximately six years (range 1-12). Of the roughly 27 participants with HIV, approximately twelve were female. Test extractions of a monoclonal T-cell line alongside about 30 polyclonal samples showed no cross-contamination during QIAcube processing.

Inclusion was restricted to participants for whom at least one PBMC sample before ART initiation and at least two post-ART samples were available. Every participant with HIV received treatment in the United States of America. Before DNA extraction, cryopreserved samples containing roughly 0.85-11 million PBMC were thawed and washed. At the time of the earliest PBMC sample, participants with HIV were aged between about 20 and 60 years. Each participant contributed PBMC samples from 1-4 timepoints before ART initiation and 2-8 timepoints after ART initiation, with a median of 7 samples. Serial HIV viral load, CD4+ T-cell count, ART history and demographic data were obtained for every participant. Genomic DNA was extracted from unsorted PBMC with a Qiagen kit on a QIAcube, with processing performed in batches of 12 samples. The immunoSEQ hsTCRB v3.0 assay was used at survey level resolution for TRB variable region sequencing. The targeted TRB sequencing depth was about 40,000-55,000 T-cell genomes per sample. Pooled TRB libraries were sequenced on an Illumina MiSeq with a v3 150-cycle kit. As for the original processing: Repertoire analysis ran in R within a reproducible Nextflow workflow covering QC, data transformation and analysis. LymphoSeq2, an R package for exploring AIRR-Seq data, was used to implement custom analyses. A few samples that produced fewer than 5000 total TRB sequences were removed, so 150 to 200 HIV repertoires were analyzed. Among the roughly 190 retained HIV repertoires, 55 to 60 were collected before ART initiation and approximately 130 were collected after ART initiation. Repertoires were downsampled to 5000 TRB nucleotide sequences, with summary statistics averaged over 100 downsampling iterations. TRB sequences were retained for analysis only if CDR3 regions of at least seven amino acids were present. A Shannon entropy-derived clonality score and the Gini coefficient were used to measure diversity. In repertoire networks, the top 5000 CDR3 amino acid sequences were linked whenever an edit distance of one separated two sequences. Antigen specificity groups and MHC restriction were predicted for TRB CDR3 amino acid sequences with GLIPH2. To flag known associations with CMV, EBV, HIV or tissue antigens, CDR3 amino acid sequences were compared against VDJdb and McPAS-TCR. Pre-ART, post-ART and control groups were compared with Wilcoxon signed-rank tests and Holm-Bonferroni correction. TCRdb obtained this table from immuneACCESS and retained in-frame rearrangements with V and J assigned. These tables miss some clones; where compared with another copy, unresolved V genes account for less than half of the shortfall, and the remainder is unexplained. That table is the source of V, J and clone size, and D and trimming were worked out from the DNA. The sample table contains approximately 12,000 clones; only one count was recorded for 83% of them. The ten top clones hold about a sixth of the sample.

What the work shows at the level of the full study, not this receptor alone: Expanded TRB clones identified before ART initiation dominated the repertoire across all time points, though the dominance fluctuated and decreased in many PLHIV after ART. Because pre-ART samples had limited cell numbers, unsorted PBMC were profiled rather than sorted CD4+ and CD8+ T cells. CDR3 length ranges in HIV repertoires were narrower than in controls, and network structure suggested an antigen-experienced repertoire with only a slight naive shift after ART. Starting ART was linked to a significant rise in TRB diversity, yet even with long-term ART the diversity remained significantly lower than in transplant donor controls. Limited PBMC availability meant only the TCR beta chain was sequenced, without alpha chain pairing. No data were available on ART adherence, viral resistance or therapy changes, limiting inferences about post-ART repertoire changes. The samples span the years 2004 to 2017, and the ART regimens used may be less effective than current regimens.

The table lists this clone with a few counts. Its cognate antigen has yet to be identified. The input lacks base qualities; no much larger clone sits a single base away. The germline V gene provides CDR1 SGHRS and CDR2 YFSETQ. V loses 6 bases of germline sequence and J loses 0 bases, and the interval between the two ends is 12 bases. Spanning cysteine to phenylalanine, the CDR3 consists of 14 amino acids. The retained sequence is limited to the CDR3, 42 bases, with the frame set at the first base. The starting material was unsorted PBMCs, obtained 3.4 years after starting antiretroviral therapy. This receptor was identified in a man between 40 and 49 years old with HIV. The V and J segments used are TRBV5-1 and TRBJ1-1, and the D gene may be TRBD1, 5 bases matching. The CDR3 corresponds to CASTEGLMNTEAFF. The nucleotide sequence reads as follows: TGCGCCAGCACCGAGGGACTCATGAACACTGAAGCTTTCTTT. The full variable domain, with segments outside the CDR3 supplied by the reference TRBV5-1 and TRBJ1-1 proteins, appears as KAGVTQTPRYLIKTRGQQVTLSCSPISGHRSVSWYQQTPGQGLQFLFEYFSETQRNKGNFPGRFSGRQFSNSRSEMNVSTLELGDSALYLCASTEGLMNTEAFFGQGTRLTVV.